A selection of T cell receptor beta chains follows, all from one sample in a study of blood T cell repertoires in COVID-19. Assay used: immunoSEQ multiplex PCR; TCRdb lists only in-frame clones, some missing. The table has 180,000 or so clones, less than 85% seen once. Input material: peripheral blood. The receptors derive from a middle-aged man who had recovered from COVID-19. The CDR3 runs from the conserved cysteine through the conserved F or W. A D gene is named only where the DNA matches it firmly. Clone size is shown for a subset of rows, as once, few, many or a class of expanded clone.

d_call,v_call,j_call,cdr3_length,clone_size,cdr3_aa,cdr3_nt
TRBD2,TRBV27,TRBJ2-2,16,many,CASSSYLAGETGELFF,TGTGCCAGCAGTTCTTACCTAGCGGGAGAGACCGGGGAGCTGTTTTTT
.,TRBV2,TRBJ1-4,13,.,CASSEALDEKLFF,TGTGCCAGCAGTGAAGCCTTAGATGAAAAACTGTTTTTT
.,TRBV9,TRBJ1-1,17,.,CASSVVAGLEVNTEAFF,TGTGCCAGCAGCGTAGTGGCCGGGTTGGAGGTGAACACTGAAGCTTTCTTT
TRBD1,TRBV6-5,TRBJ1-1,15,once,CASSPAGTGNTEAFF,TGTGCCAGCAGCCCCGCCGGGACAGGGAACACTGAAGCTTTCTTT
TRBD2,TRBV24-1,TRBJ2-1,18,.,CATSDSTLAEGPYNEQFF,TGTGCCACCAGTGATTCCACACTAGCGGAGGGACCCTACAATGAGCAGTTCTTC
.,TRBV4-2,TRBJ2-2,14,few,CASSQWATAGELFF,TGTGCCAGCAGCCAGTGGGCGACAGCCGGGGAGCTGTTTTTT
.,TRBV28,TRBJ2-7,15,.,CASSLMGTSSYEQYF,TGTGCCAGCAGTTTAATGGGGACAAGCTCCTACGAGCAGTACTTC
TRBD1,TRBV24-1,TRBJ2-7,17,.,CATSDRYGQGARNEQYF,TGTGCCACCAGTGATAGATACGGACAGGGGGCGCGAAACGAGCAGTACTTC
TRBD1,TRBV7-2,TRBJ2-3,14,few,CASSWTGDTDTQYF,TGTGCCAGCAGCTGGACAGGGGACACAGATACGCAGTATTTT
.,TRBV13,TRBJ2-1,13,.,CASSFTEGVEQFF,TGTGCCAGCAGCTTCACAGAGGGTGTTGAGCAGTTCTTC
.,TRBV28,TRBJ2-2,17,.,CASSYPARGGNTGELFF,TGTGCCAGCAGTTACCCCGCGCGGGGAGGGAACACCGGGGAGCTGTTTTTT
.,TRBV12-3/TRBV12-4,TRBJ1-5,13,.,CASRDFSNQPQHF,TGTGCCAGCAGGGACTTTAGCAATCAGCCCCAGCATTTT
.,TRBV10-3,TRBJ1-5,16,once,CATRNGGVGSNQPQHF,TGTGCCACCCGTAATGGGGGCGTAGGTAGCAATCAGCCCCAGCATTTT
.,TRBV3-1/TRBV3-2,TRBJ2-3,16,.,CASSQDRRGRTDTQYF,TGTGCCAGCAGCCAAGATCGGCGGGGCCGCACAGATACGCAGTATTTT
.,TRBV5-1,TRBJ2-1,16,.,CASSSTRSIAYNEQFF,TGCGCCAGCAGCTCTACTAGGTCAATCGCCTACAATGAGCAGTTCTTC
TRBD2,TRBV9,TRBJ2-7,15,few,CASSAQRESFYEQYF,TGTGCCAGCAGCGCCCAGCGGGAGAGTTTCTACGAGCAGTACTTC
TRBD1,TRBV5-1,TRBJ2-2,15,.,CASTGQGMSTGELFF,TGCGCCAGCACCGGACAGGGGATGTCCACCGGGGAGCTGTTTTTT
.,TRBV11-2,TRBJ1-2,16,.,CASSPHGGVGSNGYTF,TGTGCCAGCAGCCCACATGGGGGGGTAGGGAGTAATGGCTACACCTTC
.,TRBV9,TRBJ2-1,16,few,CASSVVGSGTYNEQFF,TGTGCCAGCAGCGTAGTTGGGAGTGGAACCTACAATGAGCAGTTCTTC
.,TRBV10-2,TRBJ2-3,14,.,CASSELRWVNTQYF,TGCGCCAGCAGTGAGTTGAGGTGGGTGAATACGCAGTATTTT
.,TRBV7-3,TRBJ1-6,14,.,CASSTGSYNSPLHF,TGTGCCAGCAGCACAGGGTCCTATAATTCACCCCTCCACTTT
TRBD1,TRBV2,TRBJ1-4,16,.,CASTLRQGRTNEKLFF,TGTGCCAGCACCCTTAGACAGGGTCGAACTAATGAAAAACTGTTTTTT
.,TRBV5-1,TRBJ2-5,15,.,CASSLALGDGGTQYF,TGCGCCAGCAGCCTCGCACTCGGTGACGGCGGGACCCAGTACTTC
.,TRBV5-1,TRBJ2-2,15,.,CASSLSQEGTGELFF,TGCGCCAGCAGCTTGAGCCAAGAGGGCACCGGGGAGCTGTTTTTT
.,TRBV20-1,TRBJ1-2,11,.,CSATGGRGYTF,TGCAGTGCTACGGGGGGCCGCGGCTACACCTTC
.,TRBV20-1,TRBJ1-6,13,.,CSASFDSNSPLHF,TGCAGTGCTAGTTTTGACAGTAATTCACCCCTCCACTTT
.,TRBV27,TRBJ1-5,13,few,CASSSGQFMPQHF,TGTGCCAGCAGTTCGGGACAATTCATGCCCCAGCATTTT